Each of the 10 T cell receptor beta chains below was sequenced from the same sample in a study of blood T cells in healthy people across ages. The use of a sample-barcoded 5' primer and a J-beta primer mix characterized a second PCR of roughly 7 to 12 cycles. Using its own MiXCR run on the 5' RACE reads, TCRdb lists one record per CDR3 protein. The table lists 650,000 to 1,000,000 distinct CDR3 sequences, around 36% of them singletons. Specimen: blood. The receptors originated from a young man in good health.

This clonotype came up a few times. V usage is TRBV28 and J usage is TRBJ1-2, with D perhaps matching TRBD1 (6 bases). V was shortened by 6 bases and J by 4 bases, with 15 bases between the two germline ends. Germline V gene sequence: CDR1 MDHEN, CDR2 SYDVKM. This CDR3 has 14 residues. CDR3 DNA: TGTGCCAGCAGCCCCCCCGACAGGAGCTATGGCTACACCTTC. Its translation is CASSPPDRSYGYTF.

V usage is TRBV7-9 and J usage is TRBJ2-7, with 9 bases identical to TRBD1. This CDR3 comprises 16 residues. The ends lost 3 bases at V and 7 bases at J; junction bases unmatched: 13. Germline CDR1 reads SEHNR; CDR2 reads FQNEAQ (reference sequence). The CDR3 coding sequence is TGTGCCAGCAGCTTTGTGGGGGACAGGGCCTACAATGAGCAGTACTTC. Its translation: CASSFVGDRAYNEQYF.

The rearrangement uses TRBV28 and TRBJ2-7; a possible D gene is TRBD2 (5 bases). V shed 8 bases and J shed 3 bases, with 14 bases lying between them. Germline CDR1 MDHEN, CDR2 SYDVKM. This CDR3 region has 13 residues. DNA of the CDR3: TGTGCCAGCCTTAGTGTAGGGAGCTACGAGCAGTACTTC. This codes for CASLSVGSYEQYF.

V gene TRBV18 combines with J gene TRBJ2-1; no definite D call. With the DNA end fitting TRBJ2-7 better, the J assignment may be wrong. The CDR3 loop spans 15 amino acids. CDR1 is KGHSH and CDR2 is LQKENI in the germline V gene. As DNA, the CDR3 is TGTGCCAGCTCACCAATAGGTAGCTCCTACAATGAGCAGTACTTC. Translating it yields CASSPIGSSYNEQYF.

This clonotype was recorded a few times. The chain uses TRBV5-1 and TRBJ2-6, with D perhaps matching TRBD1 or TRBD2 (5 bases each). V was shortened by 7 bases and J by 2 bases, with 16 bases between the two germline ends. The CDR3 has 16 residues. The germline CDR1 and CDR2 sequences are SGHRS and YFSETQ. CDR3 protein: CASALGARAGANVLTF. Written as DNA, the CDR3 is TGCGCCAGCGCCCTCGGGGCAAGGGCTGGGGCCAACGTCCTGACTTTC.

This clonotype has ten or more counts. This chain connects TRBV7-9 to TRBJ2-7; D possibly corresponds to TRBD1 (5 bases). The CDR3 is made up of 19 amino acids. V lost 2 bases, J lost 0 bases, and 23 bases lay in between. Germline CDR1 is SEHNR and CDR2 is FQNEAQ (reference sequence). CDR3 sequence reads: CASSLKGFFGSPSSYEQYF. As DNA, the CDR3 is TGTGCCAGCAGCTTAAAGGGGTTTTTCGGCAGCCCAAGCTCCTACGAGCAGTACTTC.

This clonotype occurred a few times. This chain joins TRBV5-1 and TRBJ2-5; 10 bases agree with TRBD1. There are 15 residues in the CDR3. V was pared by 5 bases and J by 4 bases, with 8 bases of the junction left unmatched. Germline CDR1 SGHRS, CDR2 YFSETQ. The DNA of the CDR3 is TGCGCCAGCAGACTCGACAGGGGGCTCGCAGAGACCCAGTACTTC. This codes for CASRLDRGLAETQYF.

The J gene is TRBJ1-2, the V gene TRBV20-1, with D uncertain. The CDR3 has 17 residues. V was pared by 3 bases and J by 2 bases, with 22 bases between. Germline-derived CDR1 and CDR2 are DFQATT and SNEGSKA (reference sequence). Here the CDR3 DNA reads TGCAGTGCTAGTAACTCTGGAATGTGGGATAAAAACTATGGCTACACCTTC. Its translation: CSASNSGMWDKNYGYTF.

The chain uses TRBV12-3 or TRBV12-4 and TRBJ2-2; the D is unclear. The CDR3 loop spans 14 amino acids. Trimming took 6 bases from V and 0 from J, leaving 8 bases between them. The CDR3 bases are TGTGCCAGCAGCGATACACCGAACACCGGGGAGCTGTTTTTT. It encodes CASSDTPNTGELFF.

Only a few counts were recorded for this clonotype. V gene TRBV25-1 combines with J gene TRBJ2-7; 7 bases are shared with TRBD2. Trimming cost V 1 base and J 0 bases; bases outside gene matches: 6. The CDR3 has 16 amino acids. The germline V gene has CDR1 MGHDK and CDR2 SYGVNS. Here the CDR3 DNA reads TGTGCCAGCAGTGAATGGGAGGGCCTTTCCTCCTACGAGCAGTACTTC. As protein: CASSEWEGLSSYEQYF.